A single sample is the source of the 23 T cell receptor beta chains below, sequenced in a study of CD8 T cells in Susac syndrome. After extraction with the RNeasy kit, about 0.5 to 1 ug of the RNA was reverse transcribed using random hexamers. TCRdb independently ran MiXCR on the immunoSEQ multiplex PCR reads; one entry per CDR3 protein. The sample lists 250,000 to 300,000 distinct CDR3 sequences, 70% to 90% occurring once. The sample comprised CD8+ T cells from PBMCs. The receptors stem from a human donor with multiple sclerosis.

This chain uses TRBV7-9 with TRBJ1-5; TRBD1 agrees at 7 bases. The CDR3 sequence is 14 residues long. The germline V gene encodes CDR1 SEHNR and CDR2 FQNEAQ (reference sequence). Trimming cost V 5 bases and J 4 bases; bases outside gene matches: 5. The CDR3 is CASSLPGQNQPQHF. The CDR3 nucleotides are TGTGCCAGCAGCCTACCGGGACAGAATCAGCCCCAGCATTTT.

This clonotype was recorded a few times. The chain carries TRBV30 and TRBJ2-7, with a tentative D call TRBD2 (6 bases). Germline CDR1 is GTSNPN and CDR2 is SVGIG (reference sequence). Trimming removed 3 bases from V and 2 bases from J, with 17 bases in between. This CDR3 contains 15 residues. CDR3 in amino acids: CAWSANPSAAYEQYF. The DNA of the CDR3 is TGTGCCTGGAGCGCTAACCCTAGCGCCGCCTACGAGCAGTACTTC.

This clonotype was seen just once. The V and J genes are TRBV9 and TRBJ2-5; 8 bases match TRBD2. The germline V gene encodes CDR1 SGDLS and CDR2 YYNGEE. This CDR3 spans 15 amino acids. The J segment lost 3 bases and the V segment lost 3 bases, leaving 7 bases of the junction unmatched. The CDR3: CASSASGTSKETQYF. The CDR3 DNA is TGTGCCAGCAGCGCCTCCGGGACTAGTAAAGAGACCCAGTACTTC.

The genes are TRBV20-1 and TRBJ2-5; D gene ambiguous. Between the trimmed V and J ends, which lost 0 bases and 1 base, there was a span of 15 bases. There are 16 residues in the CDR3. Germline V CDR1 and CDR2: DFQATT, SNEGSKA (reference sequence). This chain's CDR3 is CSARDGMAVGQETQYF. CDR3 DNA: TGCAGTGCTAGAGATGGTATGGCGGTTGGCCAAGAGACCCAGTACTTC.

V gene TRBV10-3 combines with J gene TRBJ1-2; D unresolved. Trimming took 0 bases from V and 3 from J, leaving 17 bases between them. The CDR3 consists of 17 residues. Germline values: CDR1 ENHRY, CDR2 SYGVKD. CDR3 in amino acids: CAISESPSWGEDYGYTF. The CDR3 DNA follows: TGTGCCATCAGTGAGTCCCCATCATGGGGTGAAGACTATGGCTACACCTTC.

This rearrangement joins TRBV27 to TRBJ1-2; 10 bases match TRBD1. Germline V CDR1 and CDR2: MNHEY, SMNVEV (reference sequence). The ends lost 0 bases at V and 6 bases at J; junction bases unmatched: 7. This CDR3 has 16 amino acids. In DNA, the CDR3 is TGTGCCAGCAGTTTATCGTGGACAGGGGGTATGGATGGCTACACCTTC. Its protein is CASSLSWTGGMDGYTF.

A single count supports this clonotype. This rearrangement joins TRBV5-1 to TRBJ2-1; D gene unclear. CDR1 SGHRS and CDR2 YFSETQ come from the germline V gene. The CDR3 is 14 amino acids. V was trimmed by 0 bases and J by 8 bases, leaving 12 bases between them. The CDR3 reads CASSLVSSLDEQFF. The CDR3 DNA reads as TGCGCCAGCAGCTTGGTGTCATCCTTAGATGAGCAGTTCTTC. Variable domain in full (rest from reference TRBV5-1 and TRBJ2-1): KAGVTQTPRYLIKTRGQQVTLSCSPISGHRSVSWYQQTPGQGLQFLFEYFSETQRNKGNFPGRFSGRQFSNSRSEMNVSTLELGDSALYLCASSLVSSLDEQFFGPGTRLTVL.

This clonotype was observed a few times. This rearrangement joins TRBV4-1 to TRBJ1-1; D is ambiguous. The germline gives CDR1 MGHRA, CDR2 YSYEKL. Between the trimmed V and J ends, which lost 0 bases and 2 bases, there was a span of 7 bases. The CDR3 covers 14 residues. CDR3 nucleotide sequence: TGCGCCAGCAGCCAAGATCCGGGTAACACTGAAGCTTTCTTT. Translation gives CASSQDPGNTEAFF.

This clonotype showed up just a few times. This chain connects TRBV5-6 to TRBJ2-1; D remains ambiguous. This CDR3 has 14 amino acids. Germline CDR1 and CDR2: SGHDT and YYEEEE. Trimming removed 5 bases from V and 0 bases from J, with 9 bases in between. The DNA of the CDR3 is TGTGCCAGCAGTTTAGAGAGCTCCTACAATGAGCAGTTCTTC. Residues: CASSLESSYNEQFF.

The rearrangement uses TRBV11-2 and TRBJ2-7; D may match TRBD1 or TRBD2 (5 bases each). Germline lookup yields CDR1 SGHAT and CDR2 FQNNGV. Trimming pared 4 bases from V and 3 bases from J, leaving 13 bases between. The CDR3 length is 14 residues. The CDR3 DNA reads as TGTGCCAGCAGCTCCAGGGACGGATACTACGAGCAGTACTTC. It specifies CASSSRDGYYEQYF.

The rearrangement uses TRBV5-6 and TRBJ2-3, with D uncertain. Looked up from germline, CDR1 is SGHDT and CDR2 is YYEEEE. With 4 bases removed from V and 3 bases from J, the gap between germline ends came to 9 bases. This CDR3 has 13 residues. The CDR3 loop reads CASSPTTTDTQYF. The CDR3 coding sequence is TGTGCCAGCAGCCCGACGACAACAGATACGCAGTATTTT. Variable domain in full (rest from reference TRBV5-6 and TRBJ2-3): DAGVTQSPTHLIKTRGQQVTLRCSPKSGHDTVSWYQQALGQGPQFIFQYYEEEERQRGNFPDRFSGHQFPNYSSELNVNALLLGDSALYLCASSPTTTDTQYFGPGTRLTVL.

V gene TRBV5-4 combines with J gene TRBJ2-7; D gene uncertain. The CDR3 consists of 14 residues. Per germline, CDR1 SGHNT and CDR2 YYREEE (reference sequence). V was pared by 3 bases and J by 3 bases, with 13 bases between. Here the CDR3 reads CASSYFLGSYEQYF. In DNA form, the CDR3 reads TGTGCCAGCAGCTATTTCTTGGGTAGCTACGAGCAGTACTTC.

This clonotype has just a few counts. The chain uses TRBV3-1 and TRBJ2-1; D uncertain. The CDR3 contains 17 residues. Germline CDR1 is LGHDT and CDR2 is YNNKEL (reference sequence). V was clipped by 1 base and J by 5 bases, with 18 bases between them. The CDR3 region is CASSQVPAHIVNNEQFF. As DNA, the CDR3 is TGTGCCAGCAGCCAAGTTCCAGCTCATATTGTTAACAATGAGCAGTTCTTC.

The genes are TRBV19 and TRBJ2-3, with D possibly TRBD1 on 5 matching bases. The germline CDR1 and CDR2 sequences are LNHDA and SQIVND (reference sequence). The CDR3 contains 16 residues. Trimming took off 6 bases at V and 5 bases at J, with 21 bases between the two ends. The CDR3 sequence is CASSLRQLSFGDTQYF. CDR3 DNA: TGTGCCAGTAGCTTAAGACAGCTAAGTTTTGGAGATACGCAGTATTTT.

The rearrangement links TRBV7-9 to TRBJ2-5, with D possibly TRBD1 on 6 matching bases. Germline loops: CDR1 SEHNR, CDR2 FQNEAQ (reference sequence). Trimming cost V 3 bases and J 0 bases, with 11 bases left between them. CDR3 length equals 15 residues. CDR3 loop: CASSFPGQNQETQYF. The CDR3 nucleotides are TGTGCCAGCAGCTTCCCTGGACAGAACCAAGAGACCCAGTACTTC.

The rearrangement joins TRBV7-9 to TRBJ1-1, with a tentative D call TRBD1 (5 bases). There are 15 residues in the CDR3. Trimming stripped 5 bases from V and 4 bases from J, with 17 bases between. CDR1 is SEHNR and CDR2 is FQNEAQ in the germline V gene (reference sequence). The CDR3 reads CASSPVSSRGTEAFF. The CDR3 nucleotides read TGTGCCAGCAGCCCCGTTAGCTCGAGGGGCACTGAAGCTTTCTTT.

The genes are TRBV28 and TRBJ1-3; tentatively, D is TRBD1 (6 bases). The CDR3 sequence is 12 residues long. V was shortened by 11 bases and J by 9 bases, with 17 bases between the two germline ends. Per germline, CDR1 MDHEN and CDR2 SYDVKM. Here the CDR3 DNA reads TGTGCCTCCTGGGGGCTGGATGGCACCATATATTTT. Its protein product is CASWGLDGTIYF. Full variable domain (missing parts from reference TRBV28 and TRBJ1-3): DVKVTQSSRYLVKRTGEKVFLECVQDMDHENMFWYRQDPGLGLRLIYFSYDVKMKEKGDIPEGYSVSREKKERFSLILESASTNQTSMYLCASWGLDGTIYFGEGSWLTVV.

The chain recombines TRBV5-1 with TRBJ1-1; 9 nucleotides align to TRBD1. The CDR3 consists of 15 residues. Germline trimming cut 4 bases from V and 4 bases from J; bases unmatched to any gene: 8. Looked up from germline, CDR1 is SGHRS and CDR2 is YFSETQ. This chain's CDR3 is CASSTSGTGLTEAFF. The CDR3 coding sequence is TGCGCCAGCAGCACCTCCGGGACAGGGCTCACTGAAGCTTTCTTT.

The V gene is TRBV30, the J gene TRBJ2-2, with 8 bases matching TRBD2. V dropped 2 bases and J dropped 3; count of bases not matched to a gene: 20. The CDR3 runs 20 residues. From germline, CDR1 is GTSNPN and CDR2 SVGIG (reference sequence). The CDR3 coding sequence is TGTGCCTGGAGTCAAATACCTGGACTAGCTGATCCTCGAGACACCGGGGAGCTGTTTTTT. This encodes CAWSQIPGLADPRDTGELFF. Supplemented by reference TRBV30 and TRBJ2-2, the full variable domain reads SQTIHQWPATLVQPVGSPLSLECTVEGTSNPNLYWYRQAAGRGLQLLFYSVGIGQISSEVPQNLSASRPQDRQFILSSKKLLLSDSGFYLCAWSQIPGLADPRDTGELFFGEGSRLTVL.

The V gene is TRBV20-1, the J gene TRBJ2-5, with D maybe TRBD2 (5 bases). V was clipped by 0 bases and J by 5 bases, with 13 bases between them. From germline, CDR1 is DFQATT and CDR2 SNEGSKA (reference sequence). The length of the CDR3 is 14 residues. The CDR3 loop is CSARDGEGGETQYF. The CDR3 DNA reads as TGCAGTGCTAGAGATGGAGAGGGCGGGGAGACCCAGTACTTC.

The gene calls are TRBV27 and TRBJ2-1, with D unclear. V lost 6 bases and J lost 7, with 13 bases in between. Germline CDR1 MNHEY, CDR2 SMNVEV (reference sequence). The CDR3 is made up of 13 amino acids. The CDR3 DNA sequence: TGTGCCAGCAGCCCCTTCCGGTGGAATGAGCAGTTCTTC. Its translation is CASSPFRWNEQFF.

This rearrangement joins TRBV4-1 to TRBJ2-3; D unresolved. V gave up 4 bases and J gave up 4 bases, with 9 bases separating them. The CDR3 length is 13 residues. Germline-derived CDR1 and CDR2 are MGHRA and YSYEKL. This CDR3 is CASSPNPADTQYF. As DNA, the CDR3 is TGCGCCAGCAGCCCAAATCCTGCAGATACGCAGTATTTT.

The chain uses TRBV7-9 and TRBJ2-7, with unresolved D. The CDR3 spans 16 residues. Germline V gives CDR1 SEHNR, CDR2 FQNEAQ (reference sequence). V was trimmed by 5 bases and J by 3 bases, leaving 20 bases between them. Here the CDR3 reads CASSQPERVTGYEQYF. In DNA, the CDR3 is TGTGCCAGCAGCCAACCTGAAAGGGTAACGGGCTACGAGCAGTACTTC.